These T cell receptor beta chains were read from a single sample in a study of PD-1 blockade in classical Hodgkin lymphoma. Method: immunoSEQ multiplex PCR; TCRdb's copy keeps in-frame clones and lacks some. The sample lists under 75,000 clones, 88% occurring once. The sequencing here drew on peripheral blood mononuclear cells (PBMCs), taken before the second cycle of nivolumab. Receptor source: a human donor with classical Hodgkin lymphoma. The CDR3 runs from the conserved cysteine through the conserved F or W. The D gene is left open where the match is weak. Clone sizes are given selectively: once, few, many, or a class where the clone is expanded.

d_call | clone_size | j_call | v_call | cdr3_aa | cdr3_nt
TRBD1 | . | TRBJ2-7 | TRBV7-9 | CASSWGQNYEQYF | TGTGCCAGCAGCTGGGGACAGAACTACGAGCAGTACTTC
TRBD1 | . | TRBJ1-3 | TRBV5-1 | CASSLQTGGNTIYF | TGCGCCAGCAGCTTGCAGACAGGGGGAAACACCATATATTTT
. | . | TRBJ2-6 | TRBV5-1 | CASSSGPLGANVLTF | TGCGCCAGCAGCTCCGGGCCTCTGGGGGCCAACGTCCTGACTTTC
. | once | TRBJ2-7 | TRBV6-5 | CASSYSTSGAHEQYF | TGTGCCAGCAGTTACTCGACATCGGGGGCCCACGAGCAGTACTTC
TRBD2 | . | TRBJ2-2 | TRBV5-1 | CASSSATSGGGELFF | TGCGCCAGCAGCTCCGCGACTAGCGGGGGCGGGGAGCTGTTTTTT
. | . | TRBJ2-4 | TRBV7-8 | CASSVERNIQYF | TGTGCCAGCAGCGTCGAAAGGAACATTCAGTACTTC
. | . | TRBJ2-5 | TRBV18 | CASSVYQETQYF | TGTGCCAGCTCAGTGTACCAAGAGACCCAGTACTTC
. | . | TRBJ1-1 | TRBV5-6 | CASSLGSGGVRGTEAFF | TGTGCCAGCAGCTTGGGATCGGGCGGGGTGAGGGGAACTGAAGCTTTCTTT
TRBD1 | . | TRBJ1-1 | TRBV7-9 | CASSEGQYTEAFF | TGTGCCAGCAGCGAGGGACAGTACACTGAAGCTTTCTTT
. | . | TRBJ1-6 | TRBV5-1 | CASSLLGSSPLHF | TGCGCCAGCAGCTTGCTGGGTTCTTCACCCCTCCACTTT
. | . | TRBJ1-1 | TRBV6-1 | CASSLWGATEAFF | TGTGCCAGCAGTCTATGGGGGGCTACTGAAGCTTTCTTT
. | . | TRBJ1-2 | TRBV7-9 | CASSKGGQQHYGYTF | TGTGCCAGCAGCAAAGGGGGACAACAACACTATGGCTACACCTTC
. | . | TRBJ2-2 | TRBV6-5 | CASSYNQGSGELFF | TGTGCCAGCAGTTACAACCAGGGTTCCGGGGAGCTGTTTTTT
. | . | TRBJ2-1 | TRBV7-9 | CASSLSGSAFF | TGTGCCAGCAGCCTCTCGGGGTCCGCGTTCTTC